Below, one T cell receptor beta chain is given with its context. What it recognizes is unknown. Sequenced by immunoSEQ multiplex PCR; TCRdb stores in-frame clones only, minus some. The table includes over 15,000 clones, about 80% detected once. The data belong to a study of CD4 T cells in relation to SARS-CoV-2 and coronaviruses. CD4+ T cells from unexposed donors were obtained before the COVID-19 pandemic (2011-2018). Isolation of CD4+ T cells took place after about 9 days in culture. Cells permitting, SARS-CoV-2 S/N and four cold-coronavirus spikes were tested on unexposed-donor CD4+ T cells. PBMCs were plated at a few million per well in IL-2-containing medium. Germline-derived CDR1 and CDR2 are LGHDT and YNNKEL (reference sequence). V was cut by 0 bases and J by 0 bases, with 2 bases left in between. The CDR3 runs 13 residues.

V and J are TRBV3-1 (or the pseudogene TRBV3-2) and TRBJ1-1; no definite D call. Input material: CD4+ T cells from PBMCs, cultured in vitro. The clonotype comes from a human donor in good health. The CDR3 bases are TGTGCCAGCAGCCAAGACCTGAACACTGAAGCTTTCTTT. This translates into CASSQDLNTEAFF.